This T cell receptor beta chain was recovered during a study of siplizumab effects on memory and regulatory T cells (dated by TCRdb to the late 2010s). In terms of the full investigation: The effect of the anti-CD2 antibody siplizumab on alloreactive T-cell subsets was examined in allogeneic mixed lymphocyte reactions constructed from human PBMCs. The paper's findings and limits, for the study overall: For roughly 75-97% of proliferating CD4+ or CD8+ clones, no naive or memory phenotype could be assigned. Sequences below about 10^-5 frequency were poorly captured, so only a minor fraction of alloreactive clones could be mapped to unstimulated subsets. Among mappable alloreactive CD4+ clones, the Treg-derived fraction averaged around 70% with siplizumab versus around 25% in control reactions. Whether proliferating Tregs from siplizumab cultures were suppressive was not functionally confirmed. Compared with memory T cells, unstimulated naive T cells appeared more diverse, and naive cells seemed to make a substantial contribution to the alloresponse. Siplizumab significantly lowered the cumulative frequency of alloreactive sequences that could be traced to unstimulated CD4+ memory T cells.

In three donor pairs, further sequencing was done on unstimulated CD8+ naive, CD4+ memory, CD8+ TEMRA, CD4+ naive and CD8+ effector memory subsets. TCRbeta CDR3 sequencing was performed on sorted unstimulated T cells and on proliferating T cells recovered from mixed lymphocyte reactions. Fresh whole blood from fewer than twelve HLA-typed healthy donors was used to isolate PBMCs. The library relied on the immunoSEQ multiplex PCR assay. The deep sequencing platform assayed about 10^5 TCR templates per sample. Genomic DNA extracted from sorted T cells was used for TCRbeta CDR3 sequencing. In the authors' own workflow: The R programming language was used for the clonal analysis of the TCRbeta CDR3 data. Unstimulated samples were compared with post-reaction CFSE-low samples to define alloreactive CD4+ and CD8+ clones. Regulatory or non-regulatory origin of alloreactive CD4+ clones was assigned by matching sequences to the sorted unstimulated Treg and non-Treg repertoires. Drawn from immuneACCESS, this table holds only the in-frame rearrangements with V and J called that TCRdb kept. Clones are partly lost; checked studies trace under half to an unresolved V gene and leave the rest unexplained. D and trimming were read from the DNA, whereas the V and J calls and clone size are those reported in that table. This sample comprises just over 50,000 clones, about 97% of them detected only once. The ten largest clones take up around 0.6% of the sample.

About this clone itself: No cognate antigen has been identified for it. Nothing much larger sits one base from this clone, and base qualities are not available.

The CDR3 starts with the cysteine, ends with the phenylalanine, and has 15 residues. The kept DNA is CDR3 alone, 45 bases in frame from the first base. V is cut by 5 bases and J by 0 bases, and the space between the germline ends is 11 bases. The germline V gene sets CDR1 to MNHEY and CDR2 to SVGAGI. The clonotype comes from a human donor in good health. Source material: naive CD4+ T cells sorted from blood. According to the study, the label for this sample's cell subset or site signals: unstimulated naive T cells. Recombination joined TRBV6-5 with TRBJ2-4, with a tentative D gene TRBD1 over 5 matching bases. CDR3 sequence: CASSPQGVAKNIQYF. The nucleotide sequence reads as follows: TGTGCCAGCAGTCCCCAAGGGGTAGCCAAAAACATTCAGTACTTC.